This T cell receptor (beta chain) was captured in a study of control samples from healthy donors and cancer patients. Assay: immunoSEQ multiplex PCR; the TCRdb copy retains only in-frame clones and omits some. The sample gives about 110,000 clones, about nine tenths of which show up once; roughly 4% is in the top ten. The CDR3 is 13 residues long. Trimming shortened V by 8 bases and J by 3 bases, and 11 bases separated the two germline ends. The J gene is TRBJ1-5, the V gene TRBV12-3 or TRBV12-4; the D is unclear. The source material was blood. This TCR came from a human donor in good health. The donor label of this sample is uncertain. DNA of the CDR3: TGTGCCAGCGGCAAGGGAGCCAATCAGCCCCAGCATTTT. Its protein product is CASGKGANQPQHF.